This TCR beta chain was documented in a study of T cell clonality in common variable immunodeficiency. Blood samples were heparinized, roughly 5 to 8 ml per donor. After removal of 5 bases from V and 2 bases from J, the junction contained 6 bases not matched to a gene. The CDR3 sequence is 16 residues long. Germline V gene lookup returns CDR1 LNHDA and CDR2 SQIVND (reference sequence). Assay used: immunoSEQ multiplex PCR; TCRdb lists only in-frame clones, some missing. Listed for the sample are 51,000 or so clones, none seen a single time. Ten or more counts support this clone. The read terminates 3 residues ahead of where the CDR3 ends, so the germline J gene completes it.

The clonotype was recovered from a person aged 18 to 75 in good health. The sequencing input was peripheral blood mononuclear cells. The genes are TRBV19 and TRBJ2-3; 11 nucleotides align to TRBD2. The CDR3 reads CASSAETSGVTDTQYF. The sequenced part of the CDR3 DNA is TGTGCCAGTAGTGCCGAGACTAGCGGGGTCACAGATACG.